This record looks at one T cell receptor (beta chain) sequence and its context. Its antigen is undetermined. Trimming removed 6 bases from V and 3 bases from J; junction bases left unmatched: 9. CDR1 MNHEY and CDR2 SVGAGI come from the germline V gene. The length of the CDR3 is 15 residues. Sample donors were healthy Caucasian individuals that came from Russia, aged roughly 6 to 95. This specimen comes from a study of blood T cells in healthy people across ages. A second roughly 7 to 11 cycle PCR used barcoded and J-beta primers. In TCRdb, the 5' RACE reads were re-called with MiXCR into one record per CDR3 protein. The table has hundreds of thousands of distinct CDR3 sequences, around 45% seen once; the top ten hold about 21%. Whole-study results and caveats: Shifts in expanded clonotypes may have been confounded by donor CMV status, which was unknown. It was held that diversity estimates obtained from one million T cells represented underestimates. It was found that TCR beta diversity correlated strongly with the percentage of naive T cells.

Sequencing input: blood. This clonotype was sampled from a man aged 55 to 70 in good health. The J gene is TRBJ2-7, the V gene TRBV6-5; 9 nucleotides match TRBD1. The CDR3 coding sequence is TGTGCCAGCAGAGTGTCACAGGGGGCGAACTACGAGCAGTACTTC. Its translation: CASRVSQGANYEQYF.